The clone carrying this T cell receptor beta chain has more than one count but fewer than ten. Its antigen remains unidentified. The sample originates from a study of blood T cells in healthy people across ages. General study points: Unsorted PBMCs ruled out conclusive naive versus antigen-experienced comparison. Older individuals had lower TCR beta diversity per million T cells (the decline was roughly linear).

With a J-beta primer mix and a sample-barcoded 5' primer, a second PCR ran about 7 to 12 cycles. Via MiXCR, TCRdb re-called the 5' RACE reads, giving one row per CDR3 protein. The top ten clones hold roughly 7.7% of a sample with 1.2 million to 1.5 million distinct CDR3 sequences, around 42% of them seen once. Trimming left V 1 base short and J 8 bases short, with 17 bases between. Germline CDR1 MDHEN, CDR2 SYDVKM. The CDR3 covers 15 residues. The receptor's source is a woman aged 18-29 years in good health. This chain links TRBV28 with TRBJ1-2, with a weak D call TRBD1 (6 bases). Specimen: blood. CDR3 in DNA: TGTGCCAGCAGTTTATTACAGGGCGCCTCGGAGGGCTACACCTTC. Translating it yields CASSLLQGASEGYTF.